This is a list of T cell receptor beta chains from one sample in a study of shared clonotypes between healthy human individuals. TCRdb's table, derived via immunoSEQ multiplex PCR, lists solely in-frame clones and lacks some. This sample has about 1.1 million clones, with 60% to 85% found just once. Material: memory CD4+ T cells from PBMCs. These receptors all come from a young man in good health. Some clones in this sample may be carry-over from other donors' samples. Both conserved end residues are part of each CDR3. D genes are given only for firm matches. Clone size is shown for a subset of rows, as once, few, many or a class of expanded clone.

j_call | d_call | v_call | clone_size | cdr3_aa | cdr3_nt
TRBJ2-1 | - | TRBV5-1 | - | CASSPVGGGDEQFF | TGCGCCAGCAGCCCGGTAGGGGGAGGGGATGAGCAGTTCTTC
TRBJ2-3 | - | TRBV7-9 | - | CASSLGAADTQYF | TGTGCCAGCAGCTTAGGGGCTGCGGATACGCAGTATTTT
TRBJ2-7 | - | TRBV5-1 | - | CASSLGASTYEQYF | TGCGCCAGCAGCTTGGGGGCAAGTACCTACGAGCAGTACTTC
TRBJ2-2 | - | TRBV28 | - | CASSRGGSGNTGELFF | TGTGCCAGCAGCCGAGGCGGATCAGGGAACACCGGGGAGCTGTTTTTT
TRBJ1-2 | - | TRBV19 | - | CASSVPGGGDYGYTF | TGTGCCAGTAGTGTACCGGGCGGGGGCGACTATGGCTACACCTTC
TRBJ1-1 | - | TRBV2 | - | CASSAWAGVTEAFF | TGTGCCAGCAGTGCCTGGGCAGGGGTCACTGAAGCTTTCTTT
TRBJ2-7 | - | TRBV6-5 | few | CASSSKMIGAPYEQYF | TGTGCCAGCAGTTCAAAAATGATTGGGGCCCCTTACGAGCAGTACTTC
TRBJ2-5 | TRBD1 | TRBV27 | - | CASSSGQQETQYF | TGTGCCAGCAGTTCGGGACAGCAAGAGACCCAGTACTTC
TRBJ1-6 | - | TRBV11-2 | - | CASSFQGGNSPLHF | TGTGCCAGCAGCTTCCAGGGTGGTAATTCACCCCTCCACTTT
TRBJ2-7 | TRBD1 | TRBV9 | - | CASSVGGQGYEQYF | TGTGCCAGCAGCGTAGGGGGACAGGGATACGAGCAGTACTTC
TRBJ1-2 | - | TRBV4-1 | - | CASSQGQERDGYTF | TGCGCCAGCAGCCAAGGACAGGAAAGAGATGGCTACACCTTC
TRBJ1-2 | - | TRBV28 | - | CASTRPGPSGYTF | TGTGCCAGCACTCGTCCAGGTCCAAGTGGCTACACCTTC
TRBJ2-1 | - | TRBV5-1 | - | CASSVAGDYNEQFF | TGCGCCAGCAGCGTGGCAGGGGACTACAATGAGCAGTTCTTC
TRBJ1-2 | - | TRBV27 | - | CASSFFRGGQGSYGYTF | TGTGCCAGCAGTTTCTTTCGAGGAGGACAAGGGAGCTATGGCTACACCTTC
TRBJ2-7 | TRBD2 | TRBV4-1 | few | CASSQPTSGKYEQYF | TGCGCCAGCAGCCAACCGACTAGCGGGAAGTACGAGCAGTACTTC
TRBJ1-2 | TRBD1 | TRBV7-2 | - | CASSLVGTGSYGYTF | TGTGCCAGCAGCTTAGTCGGGACAGGGAGCTATGGCTACACCTTC
TRBJ1-4 | - | TRBV7-8 | - | CASRRLSAGLSNEKLFF | TGTGCCTCCCGGAGGTTATCGGCAGGGCTTTCTAATGAAAAACTGTTTTTT
TRBJ2-5 | TRBD1 | TRBV2 | few | CASSSNRGEETQYF | TGTGCCAGCAGTTCAAACAGGGGGGAAGAGACCCAGTACTTC
TRBJ2-7 | - | TRBV5-5 | - | CASSLFGDNEQYF | TGTGCCAGCAGCTTGTTTGGGGACAACGAGCAGTACTTC
TRBJ2-7 | TRBD2 | TRBV27 | few | CASSPTGLLAGGSYEQYF | TGTGCCAGCAGTCCGACGGGGTTGCTAGCGGGAGGCTCCTACGAGCAGTACTTC
TRBJ1-4 | - | TRBV5-4 | - | CASSLRGEVEKLFF | TGTGCCAGCAGCTTGAGGGGAGAGGTTGAAAAACTGTTTTTT
TRBJ2-3 | TRBD2 | TRBV28 | - | CASSPHGLAGLSTDTQYF | TGTGCCAGCAGCCCCCATGGACTAGCGGGCCTTTCCACAGATACGCAGTATTTT
TRBJ2-7 | TRBD2 | TRBV5-4 | - | CASSSPTSGSYEQYF | TGTGCCAGCAGCTCGCCGACTAGCGGGAGCTACGAGCAGTACTTC
TRBJ1-3 | TRBD1 | TRBV6-5 | - | CASSEGARDTIYF | TGTGCCAGCAGTGAGGGGGCGCGGGACACCATATATTTT
TRBJ2-5 | - | TRBV6-1 | - | CASSSSARQETQYF | TGTGCCAGCAGCTCGTCGGCTCGTCAAGAGACCCAGTACTTC
TRBJ1-1 | - | TRBV27 | - | CASSFTGENTEAFF | TGTGCCAGCAGTTTCACGGGAGAGAACACTGAAGCTTTCTTT
TRBJ1-1 | - | TRBV20-1 | - | CSASGFTEAFF | TGCAGTGCTTCAGGGTTCACTGAAGCTTTCTTT
TRBJ2-5 | TRBD2 | TRBV2 | - | CASRSAGRRRETQYF | TGTGCCAGCAGAAGCGCCGGGAGGAGGAGAGAGACCCAGTACTTC
TRBJ2-2 | - | TRBV2 | - | CASIYSAGELFF | TGTGCCAGCATTTACAGCGCCGGGGAGCTGTTTTTT
TRBJ2-3 | - | TRBV25-1 | - | CASSMERYTDTQYF | TGTGCCAGCAGTATGGAGCGGTACACAGATACGCAGTATTTT
TRBJ2-7 | - | TRBV14 | - | CASSQSLAHEQYF | TGTGCCAGCAGCCAATCCTTAGCCCACGAGCAGTACTTC
TRBJ2-2 | - | TRBV7-2 | once | CATRSGYLNTGELFF | TGTGCCACCAGGTCCGGCTACCTGAACACCGGGGAGCTGTTTTTT
TRBJ2-3 | TRBD2 | TRBV7-8 | - | CASSILAGGPTDTQYF | TGTGCCAGCAGCATACTAGCGGGAGGGCCCACAGATACGCAGTATTTT
TRBJ1-5 | - | TRBV18 | - | CASSPQPAQYSNQPQHF | TGTGCCAGCTCACCCCAGCCTGCTCAATATAGCAATCAGCCCCAGCATTTT
TRBJ1-3 | TRBD1 | TRBV5-4 | - | CASSSGQNFGNTIYF | TGTGCCAGCAGCTCGGGACAGAACTTTGGAAACACCATATATTTT
TRBJ2-1 | - | TRBV6-1 | - | CASSVQQGRDPFF | TGTGCCAGCAGTGTCCAACAGGGCCGTGACCCGTTCTTC
TRBJ2-6 | TRBD1 | TRBV29-1 | - | CSVPGQGASGANVLTF | TGCAGCGTTCCGGGACAGGGGGCCTCTGGGGCCAACGTCCTGACTTTC
TRBJ2-3 | TRBD2 | TRBV29-1 | - | CSVGGRTFTDTQYF | TGCAGCGTGGGGGGGAGAACATTCACAGATACGCAGTATTTT
TRBJ2-1 | - | TRBV18 | few | CASSYNRESHEQFF | TGTGCCAGCTCCTACAACAGGGAGTCCCATGAGCAGTTCTTC
TRBJ2-7 | TRBD1 | TRBV6-5 | - | CASWDSETYEQYF | TGTGCCAGCTGGGACAGCGAAACCTACGAGCAGTACTTC
TRBJ1-1 | - | TRBV19 | few | CASSIGGWSTEAFF | TGTGCCAGTAGCATCGGGGGCTGGAGCACTGAAGCTTTCTTT
TRBJ1-3 | TRBD1 | TRBV30 | once | CAWSQGVGGNTIYF | TGTGCCTGGAGCCAGGGGGTTGGTGGAAACACCATATATTTT
TRBJ1-3 | - | TRBV4-1 | - | CASSQVAPASGNTIYF | TGCGCCAGCAGCCAAGTGGCACCAGCCTCTGGAAACACCATATATTTT
TRBJ1-5 | TRBD1 | TRBV28 | - | CASSSSGQGKGQPQHF | TGTGCCAGCAGTTCCTCCGGACAGGGTAAGGGGCAGCCCCAGCATTTT
TRBJ1-3 | - | TRBV2 | - | CASSEHLAGNTIYF | TGTGCCAGCAGTGAACACCTAGCTGGAAACACCATATATTTT
TRBJ2-1 | TRBD2 | TRBV28 | once | CASSPRTSREQFF | TGTGCCAGCAGTCCCCGGACTAGTCGTGAGCAGTTCTTC
TRBJ2-1 | - | TRBV13 | once | CASSSRVYNEQFF | TGTGCCAGCAGCTCACGGGTATACAATGAGCAGTTCTTC
TRBJ2-7 | - | TRBV2 | - | CASSETDGTEQYF | TGTGCCAGCAGTGAGACAGACGGGACCGAGCAGTACTTC
TRBJ2-2 | - | TRBV6-6 | - | CASSYQGGRNTGELFF | TGTGCCAGCAGTTACCAGGGGGGTCGGAACACCGGGGAGCTGTTTTTT
TRBJ2-2 | - | TRBV27 | - | CASSLEAWGTGELFF | TGTGCCAGCAGCTTGGAGGCTTGGGGGACCGGGGAGCTGTTTTTT
TRBJ1-2 | - | TRBV27 | - | CASSSQTGGYTF | TGTGCCAGCAGTTCCCAGACGGGGGGCTACACCTTC
TRBJ1-1 | TRBD1 | TRBV2 | - | CASTLQGAGNTEAFF | TGTGCCAGCACCCTACAGGGGGCCGGGAACACTGAAGCTTTCTTT
TRBJ1-2 | - | TRBV28 | - | CASSRQFRGYTF | TGTGCCAGCAGTCGGCAATTTAGGGGCTACACCTTC
TRBJ1-6 | TRBD1 | TRBV7-9 | - | CASSLGTGDSPLHF | TGTGCCAGCAGCTTAGGGACAGGGGATTCACCCCTCCACTTT